What follows are 19 T cell receptor beta chains derived from one specimen sequenced in a study of PD-L1 blockade in urothelial cancer. Measured with immunoSEQ multiplex PCR; TCRdb has only the in-frame clones, and not every one. The sample consists of just under 40,000 clones, around 89% of them appearing once. The source material was PBMCs, sampled around atezolizumab (anti-PD-L1) treatment. These receptors all stem from a man in his 60s with urothelial cancer.

The chain is built from TRBV10-2 and TRBJ2-1; the match to TRBD1 covers 10 bases. J lost 2 bases, V lost 10 bases, and 11 bases had no gene match. There are 16 residues in the CDR3. Germline CDR1 and CDR2: WSHSY and SAAADI. DNA of the CDR3: TGCGCCACAAAAGGAGGGGACAGGGGAGCCTACAATGAGCAGTTCTTC. It encodes CATKGGDRGAYNEQFF.

Only one count was recorded for this clone. This chain links TRBV4-3 with TRBJ2-3; 14 bases align to TRBD2. J gave up 5 bases and V 1 base, and 5 bases lay outside the gene matches. CDR1 is LGHNA and CDR2 is YSLEER in the germline V gene. The CDR3 length is 17 residues. CDR3 DNA: TGCGCCAGCAGCCAAGTGACTAGCGGGGGGGGTGGAGATACGCAGTATTTT. This sequence encodes CASSQVTSGGGGDTQYF.

This rearrangement joins TRBV4-3 to TRBJ2-6; D is uncertain. Trimming left V 0 bases short and J 2 bases short, with 5 bases between. This CDR3 spans 15 amino acids. Germline V CDR1 and CDR2: LGHNA, YSLEER. Written as DNA, the CDR3 is TGCGCCAGCAGCCAAGAGACTCCTGGGGCCAACGTCCTGACTTTC. The encoded protein is CASSQETPGANVLTF.

The V and J genes are TRBV28 and TRBJ1-2, with 7 bases lining up with TRBD1. V lost 4 bases, J lost 7 bases, and 9 bases stayed unmatched. CDR3 length: 14 residues. CDR1 and CDR2 from the germline V gene are MDHEN and SYDVKM. CDR3 DNA sequence: TGTGCCAGCAGTTATATAGGGGGCGCGCGTGGCTACACCTTC. Amino acids: CASSYIGGARGYTF.

The chain has TRBV14 and TRBJ2-7, with a tentative D call TRBD1 (6 bases). V lost 1 base and J lost 1, with 14 bases in between. This CDR3 region has 16 residues. Germline V gene lookup returns CDR1 SGHDN and CDR2 FVKESK. CDR3: CASSQGGGRVSYEQYF. As DNA, the CDR3 is TGTGCCAGCAGCCAAGGTGGGGGCAGGGTATCCTACGAGCAGTACTTC.

The chain uses TRBV9 and TRBJ1-2; D is perhaps TRBD1 (5 bases). Germline V gives CDR1 SGDLS, CDR2 YYNGEE. V was trimmed by 3 bases and J by 2 bases, leaving 11 bases between them. CDR3 length equals 14 residues. This CDR3 reads CASSASGGNYGYTF. The CDR3, as DNA: TGTGCCAGCAGCGCCTCCGGGGGGAACTATGGCTACACCTTC.

The CDR3 reads CASKSPGTGNTGELFF. The CDR3 DNA reads TGTGCCAGCAAATCCCCCGGGACAGGGAACACCGGGGAGCTGTTTTTT. The rearrangement joins TRBV5-4 to TRBJ2-2, with 8 bases matching TRBD1. This CDR3 has 16 amino acids. V shed 6 bases, J shed 1 base, and the junction held 8 bases outside the gene matches. The germline V gene encodes CDR1 SGHNT and CDR2 YYREEE (reference sequence).

The sample holds one count of this clone. The chain has TRBV28 and TRBJ2-3; TRBD2 agrees at 16 bases. Losses at the gene ends were 5 bases for V and 3 bases for J; bases not matched to a gene: 8. CDR3 size: 18 residues. Germline loops: CDR1 MDHEN, CDR2 SYDVKM. This chain's CDR3 is CASSRGTSGGVGTDTQYF. CDR3 sequence (DNA): TGTGCCAGCAGTCGAGGGACTAGCGGGGGGGTAGGAACAGATACGCAGTATTTT. Using reference TRBV28 and TRBJ2-3 for the parts outside the CDR3, the full variable domain is DVKVTQSSRYLVKRTGEKVFLECVQDMDHENMFWYRQDPGLGLRLIYFSYDVKMKEKGDIPEGYSVSREKKERFSLILESASTNQTSMYLCASSRGTSGGVGTDTQYFGPGTRLTVL.

This clone has only a few counts. V gene TRBV4-1 combines with J gene TRBJ1-4, with 7 bases matching TRBD1. V trimming: 4 bases; J trimming: 8 bases; junction bases outside the gene matches: 7. The CDR3 has 14 residues. Germline-derived CDR1 and CDR2 are MGHRA and YSYEKL. CDR3 DNA: TGCGCCAGCAGCCCGGACAGGTCGAGGGAAAAACTGTTTTTT. Translating it yields CASSPDRSREKLFF.

The V gene is TRBV10-3, the J gene TRBJ2-4; unclear D gene. CDR1 is ENHRY and CDR2 is SYGVKD in the germline V gene. There are 12 residues in the CDR3. Trimming removed 2 bases at V and 6 bases at J, with 5 bases between. CDR3 in DNA: TGTGCCATCAGTGAGGAGTCAAACATTCAGTACTTC. It translates to CAISEESNIQYF.

V usage is TRBV1 and J usage is TRBJ2-1; the table names TRBD2, a call not compared with the DNA. TRBV1 is flagged as a pseudogene. The CDR3 has 15 residues. This CDR3 reads CTSSPLAGGLNEQFF. CDR3 bases: TGCACCAGCAGTCCCCTGGCGGGGGGGCTCAATGAGCAGTTCTTC.

The chain recombines TRBV27 with TRBJ1-2; D might be TRBD1 (5 bases). CDR3 length: 13 residues. The germline V gene encodes CDR1 MNHEY and CDR2 SMNVEV (reference sequence). With 6 bases removed from V and 2 bases from J, the gap between germline ends came to 10 bases. CDR3: CASSQQGNYGYTF. The CDR3, as DNA: TGTGCCAGCAGCCAGCAGGGAAACTATGGCTACACCTTC.

This rearrangement joins TRBV6-5 to TRBJ2-7; 10 nucleotides align to TRBD1. This CDR3 has 14 amino acids. Germline CDR1 reads MNHEY; CDR2 reads SVGAGI. J lost 6 bases, V lost 6 bases, and 8 bases had no gene match. The DNA of the CDR3 is TGTGCCAGCAGGGGGACAGGGGCCCCTGCCGAGCAGTACTTC. Its translation: CASRGTGAPAEQYF.

The J gene is TRBJ2-3, the V gene TRBV25-1, with 7 bases aligning to TRBD1. With V trimmed by 3 bases and J by 0 bases, 3 bases remained unmatched. This CDR3 is built from 15 residues. The V gene's germline CDR1 is MGHDK and CDR2 SYGVNS. CDR3 sequence reads: CASSDSGGSTDTQYF. CDR3 coding DNA: TGTGCCAGCAGTGATTCAGGGGGTAGCACAGATACGCAGTATTTT.

As DNA, the CDR3 is TGTGCCAGCAGTGAAAGCTATCTTGGCAGACTCGAGCAGTACTTC. Its translation: CASSESYLGRLEQYF. V is TRBV2 and J is TRBJ2-7, with unresolved D. Trimming took off 2 bases at V and 6 bases at J, with 17 bases between the two ends. Germline V CDR1 and CDR2: SNHLY, FYNNEI. The CDR3 extends over 15 amino acids.

The chain combines TRBV29-1 with TRBJ2-4; D is ambiguous. Germline V gene data show CDR1 as SQVTM and CDR2 as ANQGSEA. The CDR3 is made up of 15 amino acids. V dropped 4 bases and J dropped 1 base, with 14 bases sitting between them. The CDR3, as DNA: TGCAGCGTTGCCCCCATGGCGGAGGCCAAAAACATTCAGTACTTC. This gives the protein CSVAPMAEAKNIQYF.

V and J are TRBV5-1 and TRBJ2-5; D is unresolved. The CDR3 runs 14 residues. Trimming pared 5 bases from V and 5 bases from J, leaving 16 bases between. Germline values: CDR1 SGHRS, CDR2 YFSETQ. The CDR3: CASSEFLEAETQYF. Here the CDR3 DNA reads TGCGCCAGCAGTGAGTTCCTGGAAGCGGAGACCCAGTACTTC.

In the case of this clone: A junction end diverges from the germline sequence, so it may reflect a read error. The chain recombines TRBV6-1 with TRBJ1-4; a possible D gene is TRBD1 (6 bases). Germline V gene data show CDR1 as MNHNS and CDR2 as SASEGT. The CDR3 sequence is 15 residues long. CDR3 sequence reads: CASREGVQGREKLFF. Written as DNA, the CDR3 is TGTGCCAGCAGAGAAGGGGTACAGGGTAGAGAAAAACTGTTTTTT.

The gene calls are TRBV9 and TRBJ2-7, with 12 bases aligning to TRBD2. The germline V gene encodes CDR1 SGDLS and CDR2 YYNGEE. There are 14 residues in the CDR3. Unmatched junction bases numbered 11, after V lost 4 bases and J lost 12 bases. The CDR3 DNA is TGTGCCAGCAGCCTTCAGACTAGCGGGGGCTATCTGTACTTC. Translated: CASSLQTSGGYLYF.